These T cell receptor beta chains were read from a single sample in a study of post-analysis software for immune sequencing data. TCRdb processed the PCR reads anew with MiXCR; each CDR3 protein has one entry. The sample shows about 430,000 distinct CDR3 sequences, over 30% of them seen only once. The specimen was blood. The receptors come from a girl aged 2-10 years with multiple sclerosis. Both conserved end residues are part of each CDR3. Each record gives: D gene, clone size, V gene, J gene, CDR3 protein, CDR3 DNA. The D gene is left open where the match is weak. Clone size is given for some rows only: seen once, a few or many times, or a class if the clone is expanded.

D: NA; size: NA; V: TRBV7-9; J: TRBJ1-2; CDR3: CASSYPQGLGGYTF; DNA: TGTGCCAGCAGCTACCCTCAGGGACTGGGGGGCTACACCTTC
D: NA; size: once; V: TRBV20-1; J: TRBJ2-1; CDR3: CSAREIPGEDNEQFF; DNA: TGCAGTGCTAGAGAAATACCAGGGGAGGACAATGAGCAGTTCTTC
D: TRBD2; size: NA; V: TRBV20-1; J: TRBJ2-5; CDR3: CSARDPSSGIWETQYF; DNA: TGCAGTGCTAGAGACCCATCGAGCGGGATTTGGGAGACCCAGTACTTC
D: TRBD2; size: NA; V: TRBV6-2/TRBV6-3; J: TRBJ2-7; CDR3: CASSYPLTSGSWNEQYF; DNA: TGTGCCAGCAGTTACCCCCTTACTAGCGGGAGTTGGAACGAGCAGTACTTC
D: TRBD1; size: NA; V: TRBV12-3/TRBV12-4; J: TRBJ1-2; CDR3: CASSHRGTGGRGYTF; DNA: TGTGCCAGCAGTCACCGAGGGACAGGGGGCCGTGGCTACACCTTC
D: NA; size: NA; V: TRBV5-1; J: TRBJ2-4; CDR3: CASSPGSKNIQYF; DNA: TGCGCCAGTTCCCCCGGGTCCAAAAACATTCAGTACTTC
D: NA; size: NA; V: TRBV28; J: TRBJ2-6; CDR3: CASRPHRSGANVLTF; DNA: TGTGCCAGCAGACCGCACCGCTCTGGGGCCAACGTCCTGACTTTC
D: NA; size: NA; V: TRBV5-1; J: TRBJ1-5; CDR3: CASSPGPSVGQPQHF; DNA: TGCGCCAGCAGCCCGGGACCGAGCGTCGGTCAGCCCCAGCATTTT
D: NA; size: NA; V: TRBV3-1; J: TRBJ2-7; CDR3: CASSQGFGGAAYEQYF; DNA: TGTGCCAGCAGCCAAGGATTCGGCGGGGCGGCCTACGAGCAGTACTTC
D: NA; size: few; V: TRBV5-1; J: TRBJ2-6; CDR3: CASSPPSGANVLTF; DNA: TGCGCCAGCAGCCCACCCTCTGGGGCCAACGTCCTGACTTTC